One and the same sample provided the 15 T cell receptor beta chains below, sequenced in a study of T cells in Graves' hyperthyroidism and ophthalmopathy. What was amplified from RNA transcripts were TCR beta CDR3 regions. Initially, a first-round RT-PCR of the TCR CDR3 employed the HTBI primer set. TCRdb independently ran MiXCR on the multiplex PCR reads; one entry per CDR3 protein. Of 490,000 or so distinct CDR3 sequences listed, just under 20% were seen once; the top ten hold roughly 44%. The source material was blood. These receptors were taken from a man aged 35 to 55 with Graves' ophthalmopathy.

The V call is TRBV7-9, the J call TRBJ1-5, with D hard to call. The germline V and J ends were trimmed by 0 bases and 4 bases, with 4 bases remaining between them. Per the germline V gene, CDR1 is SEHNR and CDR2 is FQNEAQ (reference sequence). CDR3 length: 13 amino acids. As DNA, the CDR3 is TGTGCCAGCAGCTTAGCCTGGAATCAGCCCCAGCATTTT. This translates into CASSLAWNQPQHF.

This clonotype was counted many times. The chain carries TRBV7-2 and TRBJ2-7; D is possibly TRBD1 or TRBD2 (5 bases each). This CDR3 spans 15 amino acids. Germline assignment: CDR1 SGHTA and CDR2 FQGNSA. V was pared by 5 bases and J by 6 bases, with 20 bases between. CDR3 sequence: CASSALPGPAGEQYF. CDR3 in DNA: TGTGCCAGCAGCGCCCTCCCGGGACCGGCTGGCGAGCAGTACTTC.

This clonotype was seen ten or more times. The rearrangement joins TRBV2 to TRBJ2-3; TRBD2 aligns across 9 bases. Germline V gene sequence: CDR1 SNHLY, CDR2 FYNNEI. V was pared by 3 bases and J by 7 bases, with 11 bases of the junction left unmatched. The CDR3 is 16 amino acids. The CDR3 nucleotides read TGTGCCAGCAGTGATCGCGGGGGGGCCAGGACGAATACGCAGTATTTT. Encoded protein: CASSDRGGARTNTQYF. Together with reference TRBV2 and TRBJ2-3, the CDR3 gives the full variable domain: EPEVTQTPSHQVTQMGQEVILRCVPISNHLYFYWYRQILGQKVEFLVSFYNNEISEKSEIFDDQFSVERPDGSNFTLKIRSTKLEDSAMYFCASSDRGGARTNTQYFGPGTRLTVL.

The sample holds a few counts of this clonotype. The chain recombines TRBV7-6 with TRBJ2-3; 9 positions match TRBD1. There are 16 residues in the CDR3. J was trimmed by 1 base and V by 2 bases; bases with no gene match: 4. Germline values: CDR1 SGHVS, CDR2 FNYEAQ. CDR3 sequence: CASSLLDRGGTDTQYF. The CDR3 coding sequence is TGTGCCAGCAGCTTATTGGACAGGGGCGGCACAGATACGCAGTATTTT.

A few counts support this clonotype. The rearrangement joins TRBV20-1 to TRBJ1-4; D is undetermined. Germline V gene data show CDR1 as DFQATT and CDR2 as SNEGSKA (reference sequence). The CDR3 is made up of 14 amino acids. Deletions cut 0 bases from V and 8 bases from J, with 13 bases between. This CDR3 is CSAREQPFDEKLFF. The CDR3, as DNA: TGCAGTGCTAGAGAACAACCCTTCGACGAAAAACTGTTTTTT.

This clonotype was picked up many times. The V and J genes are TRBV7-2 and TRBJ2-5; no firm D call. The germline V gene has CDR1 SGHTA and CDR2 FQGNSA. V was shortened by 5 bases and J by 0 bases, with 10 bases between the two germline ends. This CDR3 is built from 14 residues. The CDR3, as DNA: TGTGCCAGCAGCCGGACCACGTACCAAGAGACCCAGTACTTC. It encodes CASSRTTYQETQYF.

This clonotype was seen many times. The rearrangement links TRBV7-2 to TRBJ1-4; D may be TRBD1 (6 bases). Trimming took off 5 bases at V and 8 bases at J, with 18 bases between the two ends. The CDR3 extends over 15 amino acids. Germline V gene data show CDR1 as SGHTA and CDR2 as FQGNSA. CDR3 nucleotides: TGTGCCAGCAGCCGCGGAGGGGCAGGGGAGGAAAAACTGTTTTTT. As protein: CASSRGGAGEEKLFF.

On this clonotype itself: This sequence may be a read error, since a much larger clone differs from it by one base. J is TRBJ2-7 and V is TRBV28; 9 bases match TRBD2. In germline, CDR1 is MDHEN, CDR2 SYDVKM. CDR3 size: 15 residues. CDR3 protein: CASSIGTSSYYVQYF. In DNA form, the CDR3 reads TGTGCCAGCAGTATCGGGACTAGCAGCTACTACGTGCAGTACTTC.

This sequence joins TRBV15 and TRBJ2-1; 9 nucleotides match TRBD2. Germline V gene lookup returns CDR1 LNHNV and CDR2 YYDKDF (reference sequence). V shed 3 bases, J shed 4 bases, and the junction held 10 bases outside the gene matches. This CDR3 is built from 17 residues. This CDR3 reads CATSSQLAGDWYNEQFF. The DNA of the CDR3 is TGTGCCACCAGCAGCCAGTTAGCGGGAGATTGGTACAATGAGCAGTTCTTC.

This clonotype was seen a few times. Here the CDR3 DNA reads TGCGCCAGCAGCCAAACCGGGACAGGGATCTATGGCTACACCTTC. Translating gives CASSQTGTGIYGYTF. V is TRBV5-1 and J is TRBJ1-2, with 9 bases that match TRBD1. CDR1 and CDR2 from the germline V gene are SGHRS and YFSETQ. This CDR3 contains 15 residues. The V segment lost 4 bases and the J segment 4 bases; nucleotides outside the gene matches: 8. The whole variable domain, filled in from reference TRBV5-1 and TRBJ1-2, reads KAGVTQTPRYLIKTRGQQVTLSCSPISGHRSVSWYQQTPGQGLQFLFEYFSETQRNKGNFPGRFSGRQFSNSRSEMNVSTLELGDSALYLCASSQTGTGIYGYTFGSGTRLTVV.

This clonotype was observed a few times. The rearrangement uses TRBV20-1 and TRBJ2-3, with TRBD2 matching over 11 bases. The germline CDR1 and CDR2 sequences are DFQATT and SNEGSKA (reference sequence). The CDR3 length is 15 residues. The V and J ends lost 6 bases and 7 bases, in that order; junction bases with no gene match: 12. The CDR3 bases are TGCAGTGCCGGGCCCGGGACTAGCGGATATAATACGCAGTATTTT. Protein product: CSAGPGTSGYNTQYF.

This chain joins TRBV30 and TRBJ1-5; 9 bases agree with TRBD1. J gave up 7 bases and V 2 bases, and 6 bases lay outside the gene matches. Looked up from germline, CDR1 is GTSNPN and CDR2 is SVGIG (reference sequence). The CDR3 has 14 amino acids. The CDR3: CAWSLGTGNQPQHF. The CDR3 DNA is TGTGCCTGGAGTTTAGGGACAGGGAACCAGCCCCAGCATTTT.

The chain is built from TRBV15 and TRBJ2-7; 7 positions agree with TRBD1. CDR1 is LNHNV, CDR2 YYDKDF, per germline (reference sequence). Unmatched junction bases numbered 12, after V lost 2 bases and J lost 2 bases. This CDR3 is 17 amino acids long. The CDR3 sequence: CATSRTRAGQAPYEQYF. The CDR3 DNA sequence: TGTGCCACCAGCAGAACCAGGGCTGGACAGGCACCCTACGAGCAGTACTTC.

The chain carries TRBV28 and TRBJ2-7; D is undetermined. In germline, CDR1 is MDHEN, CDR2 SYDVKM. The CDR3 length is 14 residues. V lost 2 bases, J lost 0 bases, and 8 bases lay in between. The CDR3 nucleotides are TGTGCCAGCAGTTTAGGTCAGCGCTCCTACGAGCAGTACTTC. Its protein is CASSLGQRSYEQYF. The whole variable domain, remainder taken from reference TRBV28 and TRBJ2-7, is DVKVTQSSRYLVKRTGEKVFLECVQDMDHENMFWYRQDPGLGLRLIYFSYDVKMKEKGDIPEGYSVSREKKERFSLILESASTNQTSMYLCASSLGQRSYEQYFGPGTRLTVT.

The CDR3: CASSSSSGFPRNEQFF. The CDR3 DNA sequence: TGTGCCAGCTCAAGCTCTAGCGGGTTCCCCCGCAATGAGCAGTTCTTC. The chain has TRBV18 and TRBJ2-1, with 8 bases aligning to TRBD2. V gave up 5 bases and J gave up 6 bases; unmatched junction bases: 12. The CDR3 is 16 residues long. The germline V gene encodes CDR1 KGHSH and CDR2 LQKENI.